Below, one T cell receptor beta chain is given with its context. TCRdb's table, derived via immunoSEQ multiplex PCR, lists solely in-frame clones and lacks some. Of tens of thousands of clones listed, about 92% are singletons. V trimming: 4 bases; J trimming: 3 bases; junction bases outside the gene matches: 3. Germline-derived CDR1 and CDR2 are LNHDA and SQIVND (reference sequence). This CDR3 region has 14 residues. The sample originates from a study of T cell responses to AZD1222 COVID-19 vaccine. The chain carries TRBV19 and TRBJ1-5; 7 bases agree with TRBD1. Sequencing was performed on peripheral blood, taken 28 days after the second AZD1222 dose. The receptor's source is an adult who received the AZD1222 COVID-19 vaccine. CDR3 DNA sequence: TGTGCCAGTAGTACAGGGGGAGTCAATCAGCCCCAGCATTTT. Translated: CASSTGGVNQPQHF.